This T cell receptor (beta chain) derives from a study of Graves' ophthalmopathy and Graves' hyperthyroidism. As for the study in general: Samples of peripheral blood were obtained at initial diagnosis, prior to treatment of any kind. General observations from the study: Among thyroid clonotypes expanded above 0.001 frequency, most also appeared in blood.

The CDR3 loop spans 15 amino acids. V trimming: 5 bases; J trimming: 4 bases; junction bases outside the gene matches: 8. CDR1 is MNHEY and CDR2 is SMNVEV in the germline V gene (reference sequence). In this cohort's terms, stable hyperthyroidism meant no ophthalmopathy by 18 months of follow-up. RNA transcripts provided the template for amplifying TCR beta CDR3 regions. Second-round multiplex PCR came after a first-round RT-PCR that employed HTBI primers. TCRdb reprocessed the multiplex PCR reads with MiXCR, giving one entry per CDR3 protein. The profile shows a few hundred thousand distinct CDR3 sequences, approximately 18% of them singletons. This clonotype was observed at least ten times. Its antigen remains unknown.

The TCR sequence derives from an adult woman with stable Graves' hyperthyroidism. The V call is TRBV27, the J call TRBJ2-7; 10 positions agree with TRBD1. Sequenced material: peripheral blood. The CDR3 sequence is CASSPTGGDLYEQYF. Written as DNA, the CDR3 is TGTGCCAGCAGTCCGACAGGGGGCGATTTGTACGAGCAGTACTTC.